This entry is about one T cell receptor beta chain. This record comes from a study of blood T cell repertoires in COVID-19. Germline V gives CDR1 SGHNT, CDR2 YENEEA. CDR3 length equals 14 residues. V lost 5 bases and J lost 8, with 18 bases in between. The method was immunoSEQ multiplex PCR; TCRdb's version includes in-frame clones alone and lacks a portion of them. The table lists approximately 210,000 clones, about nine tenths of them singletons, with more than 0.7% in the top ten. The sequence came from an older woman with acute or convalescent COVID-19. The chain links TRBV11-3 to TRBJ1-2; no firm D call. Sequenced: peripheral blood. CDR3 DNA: TGTGCCAGCAGCCCCATAGGAAGACAAGTCGGCTACACCTTC. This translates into CASSPIGRQVGYTF.